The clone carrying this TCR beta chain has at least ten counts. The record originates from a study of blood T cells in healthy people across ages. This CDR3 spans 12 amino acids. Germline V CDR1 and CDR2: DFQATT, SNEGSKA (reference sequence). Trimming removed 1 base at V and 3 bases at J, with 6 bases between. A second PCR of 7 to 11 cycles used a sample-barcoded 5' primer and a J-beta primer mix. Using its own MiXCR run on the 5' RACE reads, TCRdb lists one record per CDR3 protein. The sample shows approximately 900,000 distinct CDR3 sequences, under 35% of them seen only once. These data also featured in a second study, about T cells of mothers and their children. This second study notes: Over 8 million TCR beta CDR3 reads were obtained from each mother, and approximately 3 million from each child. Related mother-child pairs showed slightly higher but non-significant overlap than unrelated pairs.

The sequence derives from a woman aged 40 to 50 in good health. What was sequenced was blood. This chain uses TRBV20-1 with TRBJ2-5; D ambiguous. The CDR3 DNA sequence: TGCAGTGCTAGAGGTCCTGAAGAGACCCAGTACTTC. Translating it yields CSARGPEETQYF.